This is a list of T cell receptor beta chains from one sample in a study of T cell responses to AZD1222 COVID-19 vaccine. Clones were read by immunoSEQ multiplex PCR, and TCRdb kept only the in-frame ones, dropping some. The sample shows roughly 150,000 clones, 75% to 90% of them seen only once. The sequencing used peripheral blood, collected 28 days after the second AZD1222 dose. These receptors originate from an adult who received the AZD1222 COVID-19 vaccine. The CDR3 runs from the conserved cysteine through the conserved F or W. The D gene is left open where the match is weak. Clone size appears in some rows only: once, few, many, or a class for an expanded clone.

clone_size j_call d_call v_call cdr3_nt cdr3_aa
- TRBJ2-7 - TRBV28 TGTGCCAGCAGTTATAGCCGGACTCCTACCTACGAGCAGTACTTC CASSYSRTPTYEQYF
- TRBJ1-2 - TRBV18 TGTGCCAGCTCAAGGAAGGAGGGGCCCCTCTATGGCTACACCTTC CASSRKEGPLYGYTF
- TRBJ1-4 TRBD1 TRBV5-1 TGCGCCAGCAGCGCCGGACAGGGGGCGAACCCAACAACTAATGAAAAACTGTTTTTT CASSAGQGANPTTNEKLFF
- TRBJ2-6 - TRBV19 TGTGCCAGTACTCAACTCGGGGAGGTTACTGGGGCCAACGTCCTGACTTTC CASTQLGEVTGANVLTF
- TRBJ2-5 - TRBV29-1 TGCAGCGTCATGCAGAGTCCCCAGGGAGAGACCCAGTACTTC CSVMQSPQGETQYF
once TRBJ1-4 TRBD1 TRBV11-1 TGTGCCAGCAGTCAAAGGACAGGGGACGAAAAACTGTTTTTT CASSQRTGDEKLFF
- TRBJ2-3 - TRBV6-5 TGTGCCAGCAGTTACGGGGATACGCAGTATTTT CASSYGDTQYF
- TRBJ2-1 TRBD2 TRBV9 TGTGCCAGCAGCTCTCGCCCTAGCGGTAGCTCCTACAATGAGCAGTTCTTC CASSSRPSGSSYNEQFF
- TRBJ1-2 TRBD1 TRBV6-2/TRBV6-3 TGTGCCAGCAGACCTTTTCGGGACAGCCCTATCGGCTACACCTTC CASRPFRDSPIGYTF
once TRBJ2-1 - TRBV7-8 TGTGCCAGCAGCCCATCAGGGGGGACCCCCGGAAGTGAGCAGTTCTTC CASSPSGGTPGSEQFF
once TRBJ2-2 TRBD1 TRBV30 TGTGCCTGGGGACAGGGCGCCGGGGAGCTGTTTTTT CAWGQGAGELFF
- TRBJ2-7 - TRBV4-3 TGCGCCAGCAGCCAAGTGGGGGGTTACGAGCAGTACTTC CASSQVGGYEQYF
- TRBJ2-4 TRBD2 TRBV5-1 TGCGCCAGCAGCCCTCGGACTAGCGGGAGGATCAGAAGCATTCAGTACTTC CASSPRTSGRIRSIQYF
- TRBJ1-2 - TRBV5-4 TGTGCCAGCAGCCTGGACAGTGCCTATGGCTACACCTTC CASSLDSAYGYTF
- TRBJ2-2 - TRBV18 TGTGCCAGCTCACCACTAAAGGGTTCCACCGGGGAGCTGTTTTTT CASSPLKGSTGELFF
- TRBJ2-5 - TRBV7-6 TGTGCCAGCAGCTTAGCAGAGACCCAGTACTTC CASSLAETQYF
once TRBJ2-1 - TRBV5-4 TGTGCCAGCAGCTTGCGCTCAGGCAATGAGCAGTTCTTC CASSLRSGNEQFF
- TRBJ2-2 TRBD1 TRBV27 TGTGCCAGCAGTCCCACCTTGGGGACAGGGGTCGCCGGGGAGCTGTTTTTT CASSPTLGTGVAGELFF
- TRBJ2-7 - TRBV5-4 TGTGCCAGCAGCTTAGAAGGGGTAAGCTCCTACGAGCAGTACTTC CASSLEGVSSYEQYF
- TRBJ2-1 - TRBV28 TGTGCCAGCAGTTCCCGCAAGGGCCAGTTCTTC CASSSRKGQFF
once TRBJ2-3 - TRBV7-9 TGTGCCAGCAGCTTCGGAGGGAGCACAGATACGCAGTATTTT CASSFGGSTDTQYF
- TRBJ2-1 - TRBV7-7 TGTGCTAGCAGCAAGGGACGAAGCTCCTACAATGAGCAGTTCTTC CASSKGRSSYNEQFF
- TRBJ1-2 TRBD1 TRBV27 TGTGCCAGCAGTATCGGGACAGGTTTTGGAGGCTACACCTTC CASSIGTGFGGYTF
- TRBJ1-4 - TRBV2 TGTGCCAGCACCCGCTCAGTCAGTAATGAAAAACTGTTTTTT CASTRSVSNEKLFF